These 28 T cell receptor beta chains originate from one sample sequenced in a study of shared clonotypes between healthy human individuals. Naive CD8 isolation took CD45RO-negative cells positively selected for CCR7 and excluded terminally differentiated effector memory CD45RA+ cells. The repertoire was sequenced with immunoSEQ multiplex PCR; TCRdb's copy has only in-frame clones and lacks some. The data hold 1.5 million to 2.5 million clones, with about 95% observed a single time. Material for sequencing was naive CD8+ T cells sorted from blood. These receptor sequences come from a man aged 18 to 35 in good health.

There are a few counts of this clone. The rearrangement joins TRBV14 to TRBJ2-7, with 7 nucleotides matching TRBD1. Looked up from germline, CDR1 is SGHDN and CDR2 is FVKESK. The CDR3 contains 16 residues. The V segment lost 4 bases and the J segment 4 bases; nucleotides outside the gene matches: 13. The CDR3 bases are TGTGCCAGCAGCCCGAGAAAGGGTCAGGGGGAGTACGAGCAGTACTTC. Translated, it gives CASSPRKGQGEYEQYF.

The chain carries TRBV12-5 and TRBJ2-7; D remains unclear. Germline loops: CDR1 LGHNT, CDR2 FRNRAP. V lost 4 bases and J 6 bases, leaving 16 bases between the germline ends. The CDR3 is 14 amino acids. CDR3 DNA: TGTGCTAGTGGTTCCTTCGTGGGGTTGGGCGAGCAGTACTTC. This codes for CASGSFVGLGEQYF.

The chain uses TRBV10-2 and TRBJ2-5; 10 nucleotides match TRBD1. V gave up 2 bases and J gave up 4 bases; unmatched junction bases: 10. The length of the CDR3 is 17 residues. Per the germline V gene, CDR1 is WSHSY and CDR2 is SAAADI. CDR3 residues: CASSEGPGTGELETQYF. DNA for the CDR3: TGCGCCAGCAGTGAGGGACCCGGGACAGGGGAATTAGAGACCCAGTACTTC.

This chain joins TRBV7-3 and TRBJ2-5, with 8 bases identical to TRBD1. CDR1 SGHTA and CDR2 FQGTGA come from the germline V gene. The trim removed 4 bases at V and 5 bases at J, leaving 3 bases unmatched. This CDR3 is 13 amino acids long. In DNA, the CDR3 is TGTGCCAGCAGCTCCCGGGACAGGGAGACCCAGTACTTC. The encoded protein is CASSSRDRETQYF.

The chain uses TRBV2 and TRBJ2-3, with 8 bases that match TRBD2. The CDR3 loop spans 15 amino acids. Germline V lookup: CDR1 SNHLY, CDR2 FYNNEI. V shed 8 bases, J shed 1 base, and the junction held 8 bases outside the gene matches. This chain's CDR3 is CASRNTAGGTDTQYF. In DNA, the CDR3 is TGTGCCAGCCGGAATACAGCGGGGGGCACAGATACGCAGTATTTT.

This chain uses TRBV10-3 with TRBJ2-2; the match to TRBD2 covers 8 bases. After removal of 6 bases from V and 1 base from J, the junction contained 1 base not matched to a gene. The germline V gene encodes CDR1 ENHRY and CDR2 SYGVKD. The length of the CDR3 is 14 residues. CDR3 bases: TGTGCCATCAGCGGGGGGGAGAACACCGGGGAGCTGTTTTTT. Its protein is CAISGGENTGELFF.

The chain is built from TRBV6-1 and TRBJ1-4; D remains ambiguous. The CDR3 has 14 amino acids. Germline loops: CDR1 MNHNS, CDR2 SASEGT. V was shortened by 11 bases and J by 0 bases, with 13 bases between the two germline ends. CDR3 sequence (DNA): TGTGCCCGAGGGCGGGAGGCAACTAATGAAAAACTGTTTTTT. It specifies CARGREATNEKLFF.

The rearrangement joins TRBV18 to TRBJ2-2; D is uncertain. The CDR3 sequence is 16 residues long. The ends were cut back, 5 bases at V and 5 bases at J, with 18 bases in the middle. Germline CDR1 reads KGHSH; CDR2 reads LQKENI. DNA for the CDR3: TGTGCCAGCTCAGCGCCTCAGTCTCTGGGAACCGGGGAGCTGTTTTTT. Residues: CASSAPQSLGTGELFF.

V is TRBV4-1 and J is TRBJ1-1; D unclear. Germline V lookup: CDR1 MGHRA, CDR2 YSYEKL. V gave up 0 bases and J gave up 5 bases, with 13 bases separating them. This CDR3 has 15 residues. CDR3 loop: CASSQDIMGFTEAFF. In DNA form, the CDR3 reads TGCGCCAGCAGCCAAGACATAATGGGATTTACTGAAGCTTTCTTT.

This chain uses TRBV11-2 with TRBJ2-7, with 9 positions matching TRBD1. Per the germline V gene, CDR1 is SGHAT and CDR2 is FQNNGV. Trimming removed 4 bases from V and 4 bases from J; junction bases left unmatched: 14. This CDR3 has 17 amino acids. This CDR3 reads CASSWGSGQGFRYEQYF. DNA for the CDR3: TGTGCCAGCAGCTGGGGTTCGGGACAGGGCTTCAGGTACGAGCAGTACTTC.

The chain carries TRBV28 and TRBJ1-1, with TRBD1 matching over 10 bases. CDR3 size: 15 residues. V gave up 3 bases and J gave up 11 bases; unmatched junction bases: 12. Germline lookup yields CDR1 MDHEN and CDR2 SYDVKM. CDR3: CASSFRVGTGDHAFF. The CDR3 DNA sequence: TGTGCCAGCAGTTTCCGTGTCGGGACAGGGGATCACGCTTTCTTT.

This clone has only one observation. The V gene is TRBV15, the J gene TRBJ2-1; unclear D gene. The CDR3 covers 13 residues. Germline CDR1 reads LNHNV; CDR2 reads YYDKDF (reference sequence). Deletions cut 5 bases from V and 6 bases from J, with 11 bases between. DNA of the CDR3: TGTGCCACCAGCCCCTCACACAGCAATGAGCAGTTCTTC. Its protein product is CATSPSHSNEQFF. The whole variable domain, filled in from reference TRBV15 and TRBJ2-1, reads DAMVIQNPRYQVTQFGKPVTLSCSQTLNHNVMYWYQQKSSQAPKLLFHYYDKDFNNEADTPDNFQSRRPNTSFCFLDIRSPGLGDTAMYLCATSPSHSNEQFFGPGTRLTVL.

CDR3 in amino acids: CAGLDRGVMNTEAFF. CDR3 coding DNA: TGTGCCGGCCTGGACAGGGGTGTAATGAACACTGAAGCTTTCTTT. The V gene is TRBV2, the J gene TRBJ1-1; 9 nucleotides match TRBD1. The CDR3 extends over 15 amino acids. The V gene's germline CDR1 is SNHLY and CDR2 FYNNEI. Trimming removed 11 bases from V and 0 bases from J; junction bases left unmatched: 10.

CDR3 DNA sequence: TGTGCCATCAGTGGCTTAGCGGGAGAAGGTGAGCAGTACTTC. This encodes CAISGLAGEGEQYF. The chain links TRBV10-3 to TRBJ2-7; 9 bases agree with TRBD2. The CDR3 is made up of 14 amino acids. The V gene end was trimmed by 4 bases and the J gene end by 7 bases; junction bases not matched to a gene: 8. The germline gives CDR1 ENHRY, CDR2 SYGVKD.

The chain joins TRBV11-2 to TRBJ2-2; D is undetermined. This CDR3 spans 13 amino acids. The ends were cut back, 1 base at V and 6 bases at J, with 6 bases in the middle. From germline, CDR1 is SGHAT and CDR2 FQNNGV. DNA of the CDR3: TGTGCCAGCAGCTTAGGGATACCCGGGGAGCTGTTTTTT. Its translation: CASSLGIPGELFF.

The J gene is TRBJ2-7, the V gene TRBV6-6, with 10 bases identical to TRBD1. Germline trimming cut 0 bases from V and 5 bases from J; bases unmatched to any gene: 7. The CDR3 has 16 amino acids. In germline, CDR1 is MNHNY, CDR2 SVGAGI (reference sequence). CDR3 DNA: TGTGCCAGCAGTTACTCGATGGCGACAGGGGGCGACGAGCAGTACTTC. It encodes CASSYSMATGGDEQYF.

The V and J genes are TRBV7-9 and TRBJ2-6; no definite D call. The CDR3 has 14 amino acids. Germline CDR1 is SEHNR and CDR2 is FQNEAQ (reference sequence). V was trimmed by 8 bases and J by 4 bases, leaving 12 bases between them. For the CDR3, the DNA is TGTGCCAGCGGACCCCCTGGAGGGGCCAACGTCCTGACTTTC. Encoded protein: CASGPPGGANVLTF.

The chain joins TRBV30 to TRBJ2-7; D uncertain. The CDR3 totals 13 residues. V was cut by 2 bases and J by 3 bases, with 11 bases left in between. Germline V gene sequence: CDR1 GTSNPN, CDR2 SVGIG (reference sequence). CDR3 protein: CAWSPSSYYEQYF. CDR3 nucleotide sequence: TGTGCCTGGAGTCCTAGTTCATACTACGAGCAGTACTTC.

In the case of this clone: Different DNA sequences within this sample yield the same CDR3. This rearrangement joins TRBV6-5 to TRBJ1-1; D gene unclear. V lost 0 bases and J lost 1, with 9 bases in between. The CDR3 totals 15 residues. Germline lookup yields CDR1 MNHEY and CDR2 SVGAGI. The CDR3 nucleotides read TGTGCCAGCAGTTACTCGACAACGGGGAACACTGAAGCTTTCTTT. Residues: CASSYSTTGNTEAFF.

The CDR3: CASSEPGLEENIQYF. The CDR3 coding sequence is TGTGCCAGCAGTGAACCGGGACTAGAAGAAAACATTCAGTACTTC. The rearrangement joins TRBV6-1 to TRBJ2-4; 8 bases agree with TRBD2. The CDR3 covers 15 residues. Germline V gives CDR1 MNHNS, CDR2 SASEGT. Trimming cost V 2 bases and J 5 bases; bases outside gene matches: 5.

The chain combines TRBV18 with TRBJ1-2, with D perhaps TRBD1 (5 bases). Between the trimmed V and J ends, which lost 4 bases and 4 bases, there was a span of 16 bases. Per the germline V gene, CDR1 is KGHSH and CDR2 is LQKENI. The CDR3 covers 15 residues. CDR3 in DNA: TGTGCCAGCTCACACTCCCCGGGGGGAATCTATGGCTACACCTTC. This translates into CASSHSPGGIYGYTF.

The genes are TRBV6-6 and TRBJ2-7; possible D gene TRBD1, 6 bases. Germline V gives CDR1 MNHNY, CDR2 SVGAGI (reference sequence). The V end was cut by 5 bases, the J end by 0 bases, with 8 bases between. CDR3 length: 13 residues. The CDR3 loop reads CASSGDNSYEQYF. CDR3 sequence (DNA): TGTGCCAGCAGTGGGGACAACTCCTACGAGCAGTACTTC.

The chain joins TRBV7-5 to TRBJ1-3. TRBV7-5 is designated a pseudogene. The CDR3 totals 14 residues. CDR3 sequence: CARSLMSLEDTIYF. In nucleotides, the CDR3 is TGTGCCAGAAGCTTGATGAGCCTAGAGGACACCATATATTTT.

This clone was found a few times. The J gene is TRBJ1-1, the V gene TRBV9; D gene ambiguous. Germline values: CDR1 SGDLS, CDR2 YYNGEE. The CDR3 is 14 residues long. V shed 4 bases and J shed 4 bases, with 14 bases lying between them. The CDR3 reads CASSHGLEGTEAFF. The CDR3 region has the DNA TGTGCCAGCAGCCATGGGTTGGAGGGCACTGAAGCTTTCTTT.

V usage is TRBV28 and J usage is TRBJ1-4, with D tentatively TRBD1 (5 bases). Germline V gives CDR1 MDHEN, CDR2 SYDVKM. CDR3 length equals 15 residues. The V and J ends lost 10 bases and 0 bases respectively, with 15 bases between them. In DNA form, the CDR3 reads TGTGCCACTACGGCGGACACTGCAACTAATGAAAAACTGTTTTTT. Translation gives CATTADTATNEKLFF.

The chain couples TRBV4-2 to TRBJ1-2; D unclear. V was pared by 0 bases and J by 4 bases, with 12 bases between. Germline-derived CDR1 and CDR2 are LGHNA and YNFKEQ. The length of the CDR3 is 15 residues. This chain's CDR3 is CASSQDGEDLYGYTF. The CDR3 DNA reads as TGTGCCAGCAGCCAAGACGGAGAAGACCTCTATGGCTACACCTTC.

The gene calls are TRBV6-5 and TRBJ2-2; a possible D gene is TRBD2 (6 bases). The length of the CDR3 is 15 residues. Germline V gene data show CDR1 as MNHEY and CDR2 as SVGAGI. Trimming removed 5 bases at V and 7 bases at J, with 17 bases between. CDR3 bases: TGTGCCAGCAGTCCCCGGGACGGGGGTCGCGGGGAGCTGTTTTTT. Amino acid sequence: CASSPRDGGRGELFF.

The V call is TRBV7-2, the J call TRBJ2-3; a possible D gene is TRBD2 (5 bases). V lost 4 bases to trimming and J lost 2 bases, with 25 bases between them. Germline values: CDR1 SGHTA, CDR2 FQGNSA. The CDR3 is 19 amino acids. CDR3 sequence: CASSSPAPSGSYYTDTQYF. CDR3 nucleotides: TGTGCCAGCAGCTCCCCTGCACCCAGCGGTAGTTATTACACAGATACGCAGTATTTT.